Given below is one T cell receptor (beta chain) in context. Treatment described: preoperative locoregional IRX-2 cytokine immunotherapy. Patients received preoperative, locoregional IRX-2 cytokine immunotherapy in a phase Ib study. This entry is derived from a study of preoperative IRX-2 immunotherapy in early breast cancer. The CDR3 has 15 residues. Per the germline V gene, CDR1 is LGHNT and CDR2 is FRNRAP. Clones were read by immunoSEQ multiplex PCR, and TCRdb kept only the in-frame ones, dropping some. The sample contains 25,000 to 35,000 clones, over 75% of which appear only once. This specimen was acquired from a patient treated with IRX-2 immunotherapy. This sequence originates from a human donor with breast cancer. The chain combines TRBV12-5 with TRBJ1-4; D is undetermined. CDR3 residues: CASKQGPGSNEKLFF. The CDR3 DNA is TGTGCCAGCAAACAAGGCCCGGGTTCAAATGAAAAACTGTTTTTT. Filled out from reference TRBV12-5 and TRBJ1-4, the complete variable domain reads DARVTQTPRHKVTEMGQEVTMRCQPILGHNTVFWYRQTMMQGLELLAYFRNRAPLDDSGMPKDRFSAEMPDATLATLKIQPSEPRDSAVYFCASKQGPGSNEKLFFGSGTQLSVL.